This TCR beta chain emerged from a study of blood T cell repertoires in COVID-19. Across the study: The United States, Italy and Spain were the sources of the acute and convalescent COVID-19 samples. Nucleic acid was either cDNA or gDNA, and it came from T cells, B-cell-depleted T cells, or PBMCs.

The CDR3 length is 14 residues. V lost 6 bases, J lost 0 bases, and 4 bases stayed unmatched. Germline lookup yields CDR1 MDHEN and CDR2 SYDVKM. Authors' methods: It was from reference gene primer amplification that nucleated cell counts were estimated. TCRdb's copy holds only in-frame clones and misses some; the assay was immunoSEQ multiplex PCR. V and J calls and clone size come straight from that table; D and trimming were deduced from the DNA. The sample includes some 44,000 clones, around nine tenths of them seen just once. The material sequenced was peripheral blood. The sequence derives from a man aged 45-60 years with active COVID-19. The chain has TRBV28 and TRBJ2-7; 8 nucleotides match TRBD2. The CDR3 protein is CASRAGGSSYEQYF. DNA of the CDR3: TGTGCCAGCAGGGCGGGAGGAAGCTCCTACGAGCAGTACTTC.